This paragraph covers one T cell receptor (beta chain) sequence. The antigen is not known. This entry comes from a study of cytomegalovirus exposure and HLA in healthy donors. Points from the study as a whole: Generally TCR sequences proved uncommon, though certain public TCRs appeared in numerous donors.

Primers for the PCR totalled 60 Vbeta and 13 Jbeta. The method was immunoSEQ multiplex PCR; TCRdb's version includes in-frame clones alone and lacks a portion of them. The sample contains 160,000 or so clones, 70% to 90% of which appear only once. This clonotype was obtained from a woman aged 25 to 39 in good health and CMV-seropositive. Sequencing input: PBMCs.

In nucleotides, the CDR3 is TGTGCCAGCAGCTTGATCGACAGCTATGGCTACACCTTC. Protein: CASSLIDSYGYTF. The J gene is TRBJ1-2, the V gene TRBV5-4; D is possibly TRBD1 (5 bases). V was shortened by 1 base and J by 4 bases, with 8 bases between the two germline ends. Germline V gives CDR1 SGHNT, CDR2 YYREEE (reference sequence). CDR3 size: 13 residues.